The clone carrying this T cell receptor (beta chain) occurred once. Its antigen remains unidentified. The CDR3 has 13 amino acids. CDR1 and CDR2 (germline): SGHKS, YYEKEE (reference sequence). Trimming removed 2 bases at V and 10 bases at J, with 13 bases between. These data are taken from a study of a mutant IDH1 vaccine in newly diagnosed glioma. Study at large: Vaccination of patients was performed eight times, in weeks 1, 3, 5, 7, 11, 15, 19 and 23. Vaccines began 4-6 weeks after radiotherapy alone, or with temozolomide cycles. Treated individuals were around 62% male and roughly 40% female, averaging about 37 years of age. Notes on the study in general: Pseudoprogression seemed unrelated to changes in top peripheral T cell clonotypes.

Time point given: week 11, during vaccination. The investigators gave 300 ug of mutant IDH1 20-mer peptide in each vaccine dose, together with topical imiquimod. The method was immunoSEQ multiplex PCR; TCRdb's version includes in-frame clones alone and lacks a portion of them. The sample yields about 52,000 clones, roughly nine tenths seen once. This TCR was sampled from a man in his fifties with glioma. Here the sequenced sample was PBMCs, taken from a glioma patient whose treatment included an IDH1 peptide vaccine. The chain carries TRBV5-5 and TRBJ2-1; D is perhaps TRBD2 (5 bases). The CDR3 protein is CASSLGSALEQFF. The DNA for the CDR3 is TGTGCCAGCAGCTTAGGGAGCGCATTGGAGCAGTTCTTC.